This TCR beta chain was documented in a study of monozygotic twins with inflammatory bowel disease. General study findings and limits: With others, IBD patients shared fewer clonotypes than healthy twins did, especially with disease activity. Among patients, repertoires may have gained variability from differing immunosuppressive treatments. A single strong clonotype or signal linked to IBD was not supported.

For this clonotype: The antigen is unknown.

This CDR3 region has 17 residues. Germline V gives CDR1 SGHVS, CDR2 FNYEAQ. The unique tags termed UMIs, each holding a 6-nucleotide sample barcode, were added by means of template switching. Using the 5' RACE reads, TCRdb records one entry per CDR3 protein without DNA. The sample includes 300,000 to 350,000 distinct CDR3 sequences. Sequencing was performed on blood. The origin of this receptor is a human donor with ulcerative colitis or Crohn's disease, or a healthy co-twin of an affected twin (not recorded which). The genes are TRBV7-6 and TRBJ1-6; there is no DNA to check the TCRdb D call of TRBD1. CDR3 in amino acids: CASSSRLGGPSSSPLHF. Complete variable domain (other parts from reference TRBV7-6 and TRBJ1-6): GAGVSQSPRYKVTKRGQDVALRCDPISGHVSLYWYRQALGQGPEFLTYFNYEAQQDKSGLPNDRFSAERPEGSISTLTIQRTEQRDSAMYRCASSSRLGGPSSSPLHFGNGTRLTVT.